The entry below describes one T cell receptor beta chain. The antigen it binds to is not known. Nothing much larger sits one base from this clone, and base qualities are not available. TCRbeta CDR3 regions were amplified from genomic DNA using the immunoSEQ Assay, a bias-controlled multiplex PCR. Concerning the study's data processing: The number of nucleated cells in each sample was estimated by amplification of reference gene primers within the assay. Sequence reads were collapsed and filtered to measure the absolute abundance of every unique TCRbeta CDR3 rearrangement. For each sample, productive Simpson clonality was calculated by taking the square root of Simpson's diversity index across productive rearrangements. In TCRdb, the immuneACCESS table is reduced to in-frame sequences with V and J assigned. These tables do not hold every clone; where another copy was compared, an unresolved V gene accounts for under half, and the others remain unexplained. V and J calls and clone size come straight from that table; D and trimming were deduced from the DNA. The sample has around 400,000 clones on record, roughly nine tenths of them singletons. The top ten hold around 0.86% of the sample.

The sample comes from a study of blood T cell repertoires in COVID-19 (dated by TCRdb to the early 2020s). Notes on the research overall: The collaborator samples originated in the United States, Italy and Spain and spanned the acute and convalescent phases of COVID-19. Where available, HLA class I and class II types were obtained from metadata supplied by the sample provider rather than from assay-based typing. A freely available public database, intended as a resource for researchers studying the immune response to SARS-CoV-2, is where the repertoires were released. Subjects who had been exposed to COVID-19, were actively infected with it, or had recovered from it provided the deeply sampled blood TCRbeta repertoires that made up the dataset. The material from the prospective study consisted of cDNA or gDNA derived from T cells, B-cell-depleted T cells, or PBMCs. Samples came from the ongoing ImmuneRACE study (first 160 participants) plus 1,254 subjects from 6 global collaborators. A de-identified subject ID, COVID-19 status, age in years and sex were almost always included in the sample metadata. Study-wide findings and limitations: How much clinical and demographic metadata was included differed by source and by participant, and the metadata was provided uncurated.

In the prospective study, participants were roughly 18 to 89 years old, resided in fewer than 25 geographic areas of the United States, and were enrolled through a virtual design. In the prospective study, participants were assigned to cohorts based on the clinical history participants reported in a screening survey and a study questionnaire. Exposed participants had been in contact with someone with a PCR-confirmed or clinician-diagnosed COVID-19 case within 2 weeks of study entry. In the prospective study, whole blood, serum and a nasopharyngeal or oropharyngeal swab were collected from each participant by mobile phlebotomists. Additional blood draws and questionnaires over an approximately 2-month period could optionally be provided by prospective study participants. Blood samples from the prospective study were shipped frozen or at room temperature prior to DNA extraction. The CDR3 runs 14 amino acids, cysteine and phenylalanine included. Only the CDR3 part of the read is kept: 42 bases, read in frame from the first base. Ends trimmed: V by 1 base, J by 7 bases; bases unmatched to a gene: 5. According to the germline V gene (reference sequence), CDR1 reads SEHNR and CDR2 reads FQNEAQ.

The chain employs TRBV7-9 and TRBJ1-2, with 8 bases in between that match TRBD1. Input material: PBMCs or T cells enriched from blood (not recorded which). The origin of this receptor is a middle-aged woman who had been exposed to COVID-19. The CDR3 corresponds to CASSLDGRGPGYTF. Here is the DNA: TGTGCCAGCAGCTTAGATGGCAGGGGGCCTGGCTACACCTTC.